The 4 T cell receptor beta chains presented below share a single source sample, sequenced in a study of CXCR3-negative and CXCR3-positive naive CD8 T cells. Overall study findings and caveats: Hydrophobicity was higher for TRB CDR3s found in CXCR3-positive naive cells than in CXCR3-negative naive cells.

The authors prepared UMI-labeled TRB cDNA libraries by 5' RACE. TCRdb reprocessed the 5' RACE reads and keeps a single row for each CDR3 protein, giving no DNA. The sample yields about 60,000 distinct CDR3 sequences, of which the top ten take up around 0.5%. Their recognized antigens are unknown. The material sequenced was naive CXCR3+ CD8+ T cells from blood. Sample subset: CD45RO-CCR7+CD27+CD95- naive CD8+ T cells expressing CXCR3 (TNR3+). These receptors came from a human donor in good health. Some clones in this sample may be carry-over from other donors' samples.

The V and J genes are TRBV12-3 or TRBV12-4 and TRBJ2-2. The CDR3 consists of 15 residues. The CDR3 spells CASSFRPTNTGELFF.

V gene TRBV11-2 combines with J gene TRBJ1-2. Per germline, CDR1 SGHAT and CDR2 FQNNGV. The CDR3 contains 14 residues. The CDR3 sequence: CASSLEITSYGYTF.

This chain links TRBV3-1 with TRBJ2-3; no DNA is available, so the TRBD1 call from TCRdb remains unchecked. The CDR3 runs 17 residues. From germline, CDR1 is LGHDT and CDR2 YNNKEL (reference sequence). CDR3: CASSQSTGPRFTDTQYF.

V gene TRBV12-3 or TRBV12-4 combines with J gene TRBJ2-1; the D gene TCRdb calls, TRBD1, cannot be checked with no DNA. The CDR3 loop spans 14 amino acids. The CDR3 sequence is CASSLLDRADEQFF.